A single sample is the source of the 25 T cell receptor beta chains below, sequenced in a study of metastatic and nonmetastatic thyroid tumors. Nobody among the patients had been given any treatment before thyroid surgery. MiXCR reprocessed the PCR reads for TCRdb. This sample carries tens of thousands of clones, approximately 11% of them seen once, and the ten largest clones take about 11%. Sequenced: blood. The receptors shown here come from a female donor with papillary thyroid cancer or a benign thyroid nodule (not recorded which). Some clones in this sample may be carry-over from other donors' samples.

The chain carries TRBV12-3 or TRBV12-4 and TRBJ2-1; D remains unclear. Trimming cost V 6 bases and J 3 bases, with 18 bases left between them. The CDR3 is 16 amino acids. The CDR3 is CASRQSDMSLYNEQFF. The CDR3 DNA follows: TGTGCCAGCAGACAAAGTGACATGAGTCTCTACAATGAGCAGTTCTTC.

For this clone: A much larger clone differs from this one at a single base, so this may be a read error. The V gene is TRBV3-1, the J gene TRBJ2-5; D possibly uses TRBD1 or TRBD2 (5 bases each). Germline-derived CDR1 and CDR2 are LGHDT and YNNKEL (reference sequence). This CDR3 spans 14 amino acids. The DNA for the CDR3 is TGTGCCAGCAGCAACGGGGTGGGGGAAGAGACCCGGTACTTC. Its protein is CASSNGVGEETRYF.

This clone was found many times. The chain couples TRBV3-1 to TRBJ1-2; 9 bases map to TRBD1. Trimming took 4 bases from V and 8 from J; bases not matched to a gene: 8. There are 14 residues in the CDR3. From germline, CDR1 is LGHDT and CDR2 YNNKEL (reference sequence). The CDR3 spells CASSPGTGIRGYTF. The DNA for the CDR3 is TGTGCCAGCAGCCCCGGGACAGGGATAAGGGGCTACACCTTC.

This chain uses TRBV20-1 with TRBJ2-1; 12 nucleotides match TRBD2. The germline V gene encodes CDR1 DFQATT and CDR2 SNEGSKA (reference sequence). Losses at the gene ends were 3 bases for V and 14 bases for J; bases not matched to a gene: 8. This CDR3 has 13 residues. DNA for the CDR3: TGCAGTGCTAGTCCCCCTAGCGGGAGGGGGGAGTTCTTC. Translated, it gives CSASPPSGRGEFF.

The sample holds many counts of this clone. CDR3 sequence: CASRTVSYNSPLHF. The CDR3 DNA reads as TGTGCCAGTAGGACAGTCTCCTATAATTCACCCCTCCACTTT. The chain links TRBV19 to TRBJ1-6; a possible D gene is TRBD1 (5 bases). Trimming pared 6 bases from V and 0 bases from J, leaving 6 bases between. The germline CDR1 and CDR2 sequences are LNHDA and SQIVND (reference sequence). CDR3 length equals 14 residues. Complete variable domain (other parts from reference TRBV19 and TRBJ1-6): DGGITQSPKYLFRKEGQNVTLSCEQNLNHDAMYWYRQDPGQGLRLIYYSQIVNDFQKGDIAEGYSVSREKKESFPLTVTSAQKNPTAFYLCASRTVSYNSPLHFGNGTRLTVT.

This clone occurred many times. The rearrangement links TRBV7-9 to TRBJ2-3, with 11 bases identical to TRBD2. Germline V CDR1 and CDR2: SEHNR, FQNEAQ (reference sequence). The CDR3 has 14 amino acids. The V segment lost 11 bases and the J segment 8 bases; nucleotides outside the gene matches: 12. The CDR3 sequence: CAGGSGRATGTQYF. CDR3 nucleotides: TGTGCCGGGGGTAGCGGGAGGGCCACGGGTACGCAGTATTTT.

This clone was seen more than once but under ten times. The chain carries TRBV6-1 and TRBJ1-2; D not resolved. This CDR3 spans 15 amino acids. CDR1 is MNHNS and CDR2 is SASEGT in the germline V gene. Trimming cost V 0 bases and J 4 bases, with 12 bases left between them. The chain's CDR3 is CASSEASQGRYGYTF. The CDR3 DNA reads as TGTGCCAGCAGTGAAGCATCACAAGGACGCTATGGCTACACCTTC.

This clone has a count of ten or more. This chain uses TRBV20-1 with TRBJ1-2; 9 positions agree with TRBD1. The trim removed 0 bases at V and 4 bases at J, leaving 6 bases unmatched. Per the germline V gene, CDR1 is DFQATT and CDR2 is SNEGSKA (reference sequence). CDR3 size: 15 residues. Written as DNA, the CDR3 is TGCAGTGCTAGAGATCCGGGACAGGGAATCTATGGCTACACCTTC. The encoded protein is CSARDPGQGIYGYTF.

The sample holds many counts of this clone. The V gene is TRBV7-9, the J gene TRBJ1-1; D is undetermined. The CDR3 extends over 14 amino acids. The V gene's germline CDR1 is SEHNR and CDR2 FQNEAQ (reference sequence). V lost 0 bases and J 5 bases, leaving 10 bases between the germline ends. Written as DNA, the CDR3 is TGTGCCAGCAGCTTAGCGCTAAGTGGGACTGAAGCTTTCTTT. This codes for CASSLALSGTEAFF.

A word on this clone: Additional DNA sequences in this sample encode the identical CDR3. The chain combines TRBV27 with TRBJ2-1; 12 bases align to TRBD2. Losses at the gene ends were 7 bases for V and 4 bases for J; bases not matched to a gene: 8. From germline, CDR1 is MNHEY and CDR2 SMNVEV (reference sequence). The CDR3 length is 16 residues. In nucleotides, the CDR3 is TGTGCCAGCAAGAGGAGTGGGACTAGCGGGTACAATGAGCAGTTCTTC. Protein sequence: CASKRSGTSGYNEQFF.

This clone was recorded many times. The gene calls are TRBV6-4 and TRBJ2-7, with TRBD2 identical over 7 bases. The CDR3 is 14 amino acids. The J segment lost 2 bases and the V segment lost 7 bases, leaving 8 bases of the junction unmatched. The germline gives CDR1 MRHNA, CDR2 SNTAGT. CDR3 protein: CASITLAAPYEQYF. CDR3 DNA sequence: TGTGCCAGCATTACGCTAGCGGCTCCCTACGAGCAGTACTTC.

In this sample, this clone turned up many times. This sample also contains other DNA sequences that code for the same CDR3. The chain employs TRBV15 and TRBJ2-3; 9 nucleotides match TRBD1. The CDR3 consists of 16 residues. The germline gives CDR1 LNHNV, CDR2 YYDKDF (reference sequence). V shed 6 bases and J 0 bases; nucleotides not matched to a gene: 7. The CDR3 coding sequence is TGTGCCACCAGGGAAGGGACAGGGCGAAGCACAGATACGCAGTATTTT. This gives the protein CATREGTGRSTDTQYF.

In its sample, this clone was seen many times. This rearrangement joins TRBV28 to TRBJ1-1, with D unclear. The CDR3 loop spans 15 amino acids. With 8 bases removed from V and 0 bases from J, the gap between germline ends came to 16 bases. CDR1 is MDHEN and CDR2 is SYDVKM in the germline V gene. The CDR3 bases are TGTGCCAGCCCCCCCGCCAGCCTCATGAACACTGAAGCTTTCTTT. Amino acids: CASPPASLMNTEAFF.

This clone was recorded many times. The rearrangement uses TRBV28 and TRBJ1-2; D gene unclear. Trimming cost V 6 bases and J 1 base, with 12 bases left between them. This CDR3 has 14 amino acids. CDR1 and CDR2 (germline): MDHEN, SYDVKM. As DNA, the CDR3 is TGTGCCAGCAGCACCCCCCAGGATAACTATGGCTACACCTTC. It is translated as CASSTPQDNYGYTF.

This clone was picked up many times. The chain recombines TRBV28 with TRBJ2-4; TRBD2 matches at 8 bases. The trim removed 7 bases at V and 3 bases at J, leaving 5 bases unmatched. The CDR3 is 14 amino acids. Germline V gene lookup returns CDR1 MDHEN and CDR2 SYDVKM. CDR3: CASNGGGVKNIQYF. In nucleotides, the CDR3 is TGTGCCAGCAACGGGGGGGGGGTCAAAAACATTCAGTACTTC.

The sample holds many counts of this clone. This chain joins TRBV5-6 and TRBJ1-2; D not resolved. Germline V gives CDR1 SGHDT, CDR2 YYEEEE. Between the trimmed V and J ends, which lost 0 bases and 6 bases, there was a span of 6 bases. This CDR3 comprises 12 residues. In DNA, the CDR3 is TGTGCCAGCAGCTTGGGAAAGAATGGCTACACCTTC. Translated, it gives CASSLGKNGYTF.

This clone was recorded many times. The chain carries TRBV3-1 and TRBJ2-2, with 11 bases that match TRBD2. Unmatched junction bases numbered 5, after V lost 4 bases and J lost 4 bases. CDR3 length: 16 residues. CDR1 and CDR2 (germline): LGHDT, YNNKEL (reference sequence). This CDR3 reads CASSLLAGEGTGELFF. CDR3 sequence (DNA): TGTGCCAGCAGCCTACTAGCGGGAGAGGGCACCGGGGAGCTGTTTTTT.

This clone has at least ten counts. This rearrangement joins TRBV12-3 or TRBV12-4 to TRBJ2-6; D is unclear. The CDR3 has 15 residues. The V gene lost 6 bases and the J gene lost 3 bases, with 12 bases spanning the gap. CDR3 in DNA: TGTGCCAGCAGAGACTTGGGTTTTGGGGCCAACGTCCTGACTTTC. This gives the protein CASRDLGFGANVLTF.

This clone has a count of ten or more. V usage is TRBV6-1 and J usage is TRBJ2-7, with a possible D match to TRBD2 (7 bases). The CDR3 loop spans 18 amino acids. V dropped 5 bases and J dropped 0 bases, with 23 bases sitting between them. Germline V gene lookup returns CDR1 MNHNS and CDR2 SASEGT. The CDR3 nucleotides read TGTGCCAGCAGTCAAAGGGTGGGGGGAGGGGGGACCTCCTACGAGCAGTACTTC. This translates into CASSQRVGGGGTSYEQYF.

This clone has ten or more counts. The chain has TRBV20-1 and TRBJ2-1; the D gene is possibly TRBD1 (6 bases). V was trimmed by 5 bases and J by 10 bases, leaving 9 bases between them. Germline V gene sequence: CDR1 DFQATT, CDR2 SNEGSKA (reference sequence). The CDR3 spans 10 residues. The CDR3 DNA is TGCAGTGCTCTCAGGGGCGAGCAGTTCTTC. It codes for CSALRGEQFF.

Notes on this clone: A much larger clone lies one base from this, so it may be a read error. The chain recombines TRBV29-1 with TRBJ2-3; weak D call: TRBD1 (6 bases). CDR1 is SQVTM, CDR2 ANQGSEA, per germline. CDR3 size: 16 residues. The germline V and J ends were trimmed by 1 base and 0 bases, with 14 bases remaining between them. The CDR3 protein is CSVEVLRGHSTDTQYF. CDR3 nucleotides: TGCAGCGTTGAAGTCCTCCGGGGACATAGCACAGATACGCAGTATTTT.

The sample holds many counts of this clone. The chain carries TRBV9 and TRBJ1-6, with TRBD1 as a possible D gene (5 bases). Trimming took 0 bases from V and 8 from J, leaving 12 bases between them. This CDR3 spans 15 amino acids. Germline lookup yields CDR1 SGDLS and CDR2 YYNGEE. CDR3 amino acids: CASSVAGGIDSPLHF. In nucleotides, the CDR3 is TGTGCCAGCAGCGTAGCGGGGGGTATAGATTCACCCCTCCACTTT.

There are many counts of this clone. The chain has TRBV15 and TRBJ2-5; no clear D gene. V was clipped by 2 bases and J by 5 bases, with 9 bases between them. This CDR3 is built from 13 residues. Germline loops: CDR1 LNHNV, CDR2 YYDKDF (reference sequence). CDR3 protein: CATSRSRTETQYF. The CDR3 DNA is TGTGCCACCAGCAGAAGCAGGACGGAGACCCAGTACTTC.

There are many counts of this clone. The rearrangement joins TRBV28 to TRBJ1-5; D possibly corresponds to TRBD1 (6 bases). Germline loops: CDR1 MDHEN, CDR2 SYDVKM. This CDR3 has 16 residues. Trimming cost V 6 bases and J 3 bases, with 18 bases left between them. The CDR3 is CASRTTGAGVNQPQHF. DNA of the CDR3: TGTGCCAGCAGGACGACGGGGGCGGGGGTCAATCAGCCCCAGCATTTT.

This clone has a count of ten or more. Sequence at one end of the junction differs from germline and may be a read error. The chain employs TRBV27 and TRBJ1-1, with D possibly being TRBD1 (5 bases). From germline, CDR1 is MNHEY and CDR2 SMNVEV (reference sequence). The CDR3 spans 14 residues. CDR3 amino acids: CASSLSQGNTEAFF. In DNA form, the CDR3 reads TGTGCCAGCAGTCTATCCCAGGGGAACACTGAAGCTTTCTTT.